The clone carrying this TCR beta chain has ten or more counts. TCR beta CDR3 sequences were amplified from RNA transcripts. The HTBI primer set served for first-round RT-PCR of the TCR CDR3. TCRdb processed the multiplex PCR reads anew with MiXCR; each CDR3 protein has one entry. The top ten clones hold 32% of a sample with hundreds of thousands of distinct CDR3 sequences, just under 15% of them seen once. These data come from a study of T cells in Graves' hyperthyroidism and ophthalmopathy. Across the whole study: Peripheral blood sampling occurred at initial diagnosis, before any treatment.

Sequenced input: blood. The clonotype comes from a woman aged 25 to 39 with Graves' hyperthyroidism.

The CDR3 loop is CSAPGLAGFTDTQYF. The CDR3 nucleotides read TGCAGTGCTCCGGGACTAGCGGGATTCACAGATACGCAGTATTTT. The V gene is TRBV20-1, the J gene TRBJ2-3, with 13 bases matching TRBD2. There are 15 residues in the CDR3. CDR1 DFQATT and CDR2 SNEGSKA come from the germline V gene (reference sequence). Trimming removed 5 bases from V and 2 bases from J; junction bases left unmatched: 4.